This T cell receptor beta chain appears in the sequencing data of a study of T cell responses to AZD1222 COVID-19 vaccine. Study-level points and caveats: Most donors were white British and more were female, and clonal diversity was possibly underestimated.

As for this clone: The antigen remains undetermined.

Data came from immunoSEQ multiplex PCR; TCRdb stores just in-frame clones and leaves some out. The sample includes tens of thousands of clones, approximately 84% of them seen just once. The length of the CDR3 is 14 residues. The V end lost 2 bases, the J end lost 0 bases, and 5 bases lay between the germline ends. Germline V lookup: CDR1 SGHVS, CDR2 FQNEAQ. The rearrangement joins TRBV7-8 to TRBJ1-5; the D is unclear. This TCR was recovered from an adult in good health. The starting material was peripheral blood, obtained on day 0 of AZD1222 vaccination. The chain's CDR3 is CASSLIDSNQPQHF. As DNA, the CDR3 is TGTGCCAGCAGCTTAATAGATAGCAATCAGCCCCAGCATTTT.